The clone carrying this T cell receptor (beta chain) was counted between two and nine times. The antigen is unknown. This specimen comes from a study of T-cell memory formation after mild COVID-19. The TCR alpha and TCR beta cDNA libraries, bearing sample barcodes and UMIs, were generated by 5'RACE using constant-segment primers. TCRdb re-analysed the 5' RACE reads in MiXCR, keeping a single row per CDR3 protein. The sample lists about 340,000 distinct CDR3 sequences; about 15% were seen once. Findings and limits, study-wide: Clones shrinking from day 15 to 85 showed even CD4/CD8 mixes; later expanders tilted CD4+.

This CDR3 has 14 residues. V was shortened by 3 bases and J by 2 bases, with 10 bases between the two germline ends. Input material: PBMCs or a T cell subset sorted from them (not recorded which). This clonotype was sampled from a man aged 18 to 30 who had mild COVID-19 (a few samples of this study predate the infection). Cell type and time point are not known. The chain recombines TRBV12-3 or TRBV12-4 with TRBJ2-5; no reliable D call. For the CDR3, the DNA is TGTGCCAGCAGTTTTTCCGTTAAACAAGAGACCCAGTACTTC. As protein: CASSFSVKQETQYF.